This TCR beta chain was profiled in a study of long-term antiretroviral therapy in people with HIV. Findings and limits, study-wide: The study collected no data on ART adherence, viral resistance or therapy changes.

All donors provided no fewer than one pre-ART and no fewer than two post-ART PBMC samples. People in the study who had HIV all got their treatment in the United States. A note on this clone: Its antigen is not identified.

Germline CDR1 PRHDT, CDR2 FYEKMQ (reference sequence). The CDR3 has 14 residues. Trimming took 3 bases from V and 5 from J, leaving 12 bases between them. Survey-level immunoSEQ v3.0 assays were run. This table comes from immunoSEQ multiplex PCR, and its TCRdb copy is limited to in-frame clones, with some not included. The table has roughly 38,000 clones, 65% to 90% seen once. The sequencing here drew on unsorted PBMCs, taken 0.3 years after starting antiretroviral therapy. The J gene is TRBJ2-3, the V gene TRBV13; D ambiguous. This receptor was taken from a man aged 18 to 29 with HIV. As DNA, the CDR3 is TGTGCCAGCAGCTTCATTGCCCCGGGAGATACGCAGTATTTT. Residues: CASSFIAPGDTQYF.